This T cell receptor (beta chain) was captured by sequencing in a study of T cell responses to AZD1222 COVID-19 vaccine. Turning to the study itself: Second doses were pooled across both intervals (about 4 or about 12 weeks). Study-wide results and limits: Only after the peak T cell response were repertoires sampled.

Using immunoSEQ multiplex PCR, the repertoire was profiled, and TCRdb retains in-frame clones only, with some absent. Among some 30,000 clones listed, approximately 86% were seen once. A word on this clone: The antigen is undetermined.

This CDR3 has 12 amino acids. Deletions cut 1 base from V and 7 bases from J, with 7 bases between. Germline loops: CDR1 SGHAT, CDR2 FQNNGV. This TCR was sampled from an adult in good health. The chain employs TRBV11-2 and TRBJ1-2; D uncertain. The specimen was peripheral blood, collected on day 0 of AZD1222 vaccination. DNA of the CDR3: TGTGCCAGCAGCTTAGGCCCGGGTGGCTACACCTTC. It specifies CASSLGPGGYTF.